This passage covers 28 T cell receptor beta chains from one sample sequenced in a study of blood T cell repertoires in COVID-19. TCRdb's copy holds only in-frame clones and misses some; the assay was immunoSEQ multiplex PCR. There are roughly 160,000 clones in the sample; approximately 84% occur only once, and approximately 5.4% lies in the top ten. The sequenced material came from peripheral blood. Source of these receptors: a woman between 45 and 65 years old with COVID-19, enrolled during active disease.

The V gene is TRBV5-1, the J gene TRBJ2-7, with D maybe TRBD2 (6 bases). The germline CDR1 and CDR2 sequences are SGHRS and YFSETQ. V shed 0 bases and J shed 2 bases, with 12 bases lying between them. This CDR3 is built from 15 residues. CDR3 bases: TGCGCCAGCAGCTTGGAAGGGACTCTTACCTACGAGCAGTACTTC. Translation gives CASSLEGTLTYEQYF.

The chain has TRBV11-3 and TRBJ1-4, with 10 bases fitting TRBD1. Germline V lookup: CDR1 SGHNT, CDR2 YENEEA. Trimming at V came to 8 bases and at J to 8 bases, leaving 14 bases not matched to a gene. This CDR3 has 16 residues. The CDR3, as DNA: TGTGCCAGCGGGACAGGGGTAGGAGCCAGAGGAGAAAAACTGTTTTTT. Translated, it gives CASGTGVGARGEKLFF.

The V and J genes are TRBV14 and TRBJ2-2; tentatively, D is TRBD2 (6 bases). Germline loops: CDR1 SGHDN, CDR2 FVKESK. Trimming shortened V by 0 bases and J by 5 bases, and 13 bases separated the two germline ends. The CDR3 length is 16 residues. The CDR3, as DNA: TGTGCCAGCAGCCAAGACGGGATTCGGGGGACCGGGGAGCTGTTTTTT. Its translation: CASSQDGIRGTGELFF.

V usage is TRBV5-1 and J usage is TRBJ2-3; the match to TRBD2 covers 14 bases. J was trimmed by 5 bases and V by 4 bases; bases with no gene match: 9. CDR1 and CDR2 from the germline V gene are SGHRS and YFSETQ. The CDR3 runs 17 residues. The CDR3, as DNA: TGCGCCAGCAGCCTGTACGGGACTAGCGGGGGAAAAGATACGCAGTATTTT. Encoded protein: CASSLYGTSGGKDTQYF.

The J gene is TRBJ1-4, the V gene TRBV5-1; TRBD1 matches 8 bases. Germline values: CDR1 SGHRS, CDR2 YFSETQ. CDR3 length: 15 amino acids. V shed 1 base, J shed 6 bases, and the junction held 5 bases outside the gene matches. This chain's CDR3 is CASSLLPGGDEKLFF. The CDR3 region has the DNA TGCGCCAGCAGCTTGCTCCCAGGGGGCGATGAAAAACTGTTTTTT.

The chain links TRBV10-2 to TRBJ2-7; TRBD2 might be the D (6 bases). This CDR3 is built from 14 residues. V was shortened by 0 bases and J by 4 bases, with 10 bases between the two germline ends. Looked up from germline, CDR1 is WSHSY and CDR2 is SAAADI. CDR3 sequence (DNA): TGCGCCAGCAGTGAGTCCCGGGGAGGATACGAGCAGTACTTC. It specifies CASSESRGGYEQYF.

V is TRBV27 and J is TRBJ2-2; a weak D match, TRBD1 (7 bases). The V gene's germline CDR1 is MNHEY and CDR2 SMNVEV (reference sequence). Trimming removed 10 bases at V and 4 bases at J, with 19 bases between. The CDR3 runs to 15 residues. The CDR3 DNA follows: TGTGCCACCTGTACCCGGCAGGGGGGCACCGGGGAGCTGTTTTTT. This sequence encodes CATCTRQGGTGELFF.

The chain recombines TRBV5-8 with TRBJ1-5, with 8 bases fitting TRBD1. Germline CDR1 and CDR2: SGHTS and YDEGEE. The CDR3 runs to 17 residues. With 3 bases clipped from V and 2 bases from J, the junction kept 10 bases outside the gene matches. The CDR3 coding sequence is TGTGCCAGCAGCTGGACAGGGAGAGGAATAGGCAATCAGCCCCAGCATTTT. It specifies CASSWTGRGIGNQPQHF.

Turning to this clone: Other DNA sequences in the same sample also yield this CDR3. The V call is TRBV6-2 or TRBV6-3, the J call TRBJ2-1; 7 nucleotides match TRBD2. The CDR3 covers 15 residues. The V segment lost 4 bases and the J segment 0 bases; nucleotides outside the gene matches: 3. Germline V lookup: CDR1 MNHEY, CDR2 SVGEGT. The CDR3: CASSSWGGSYNEQFF. For the CDR3, the DNA is TGTGCCAGCAGTTCCTGGGGGGGCTCCTACAATGAGCAGTTCTTC.

This sequence joins TRBV2 and TRBJ1-5; no clear D gene. The V and J ends lost 5 bases and 2 bases respectively, with 7 bases between them. The CDR3 is 13 residues long. Germline V gene lookup returns CDR1 SNHLY and CDR2 FYNNEI. CDR3: CASSPAGNQPQHF. As DNA, the CDR3 is TGTGCCAGCAGTCCCGCGGGCAATCAGCCCCAGCATTTT.

The chain recombines TRBV6-5 with TRBJ1-5; D is ambiguous. The germline gives CDR1 MNHEY, CDR2 SVGAGI. The CDR3 runs 13 residues. The V end was cut by 10 bases, the J end by 3 bases, with 13 bases between. In nucleotides, the CDR3 is TGTGCCACCTCCCCGGGGTACAATCAGCCCCAGCATTTT. Translated, it gives CATSPGYNQPQHF.

This chain joins TRBV9 and TRBJ2-1; 10 positions agree with TRBD2. The junction had 3 bases not matched to a gene; V was cut back by 3 bases and J by 3 bases. The germline V gene has CDR1 SGDLS and CDR2 YYNGEE. The CDR3 is 15 residues long. The CDR3 coding sequence is TGTGCCAGCAGCGCTAGCGGGGGATACTACAATGAGCAGTTCTTC. Protein: CASSASGGYYNEQFF.

The CDR3 reads CASSTRTSNEQFF. The CDR3 region has the DNA TGTGCCAGCAGCACAAGGACTAGCAATGAGCAGTTCTTC. This sequence joins TRBV7-8 and TRBJ2-1; 7 bases match TRBD2. The CDR3 has 13 residues. V was pared by 5 bases and J by 6 bases, with 4 bases of the junction left unmatched. The germline CDR1 and CDR2 sequences are SGHVS and FQNEAQ.

J is TRBJ1-5 and V is TRBV30; D ambiguous. The CDR3 contains 15 residues. The ends were cut back, 0 bases at V and 6 bases at J, with 15 bases in the middle. Germline CDR1 is GTSNPN and CDR2 is SVGIG (reference sequence). CDR3 region: CAWSVGQAAVQPQHF. Written as DNA, the CDR3 is TGTGCCTGGAGTGTAGGCCAGGCCGCAGTTCAGCCCCAGCATTTT.

The CDR3 reads CSVVQDYEQYF. The CDR3 DNA follows: TGCAGCGTTGTACAGGATTACGAGCAGTACTTC. The chain employs TRBV29-1 and TRBJ2-7; TRBD1 is a possible D gene (5 bases). Germline values: CDR1 SQVTM, CDR2 ANQGSEA. The CDR3 covers 11 residues. The V gene lost 4 bases and the J gene lost 4 bases, with 8 bases spanning the gap.

The genes are TRBV7-2 and TRBJ1-2, with D tentatively TRBD1 (5 bases). The CDR3 sequence is 12 residues long. V was cut by 2 bases and J by 11 bases, with 12 bases left in between. Germline CDR1 SGHTA, CDR2 FQGNSA. CDR3 in DNA: TGTGCCAGCAGCTTATTTGGGGGGTTGTACACCTTC. It encodes CASSLFGGLYTF.

This chain joins TRBV9 and TRBJ2-7, with a weak D call TRBD1 (6 bases). Trimming shortened V by 0 bases and J by 4 bases, and 14 bases separated the two germline ends. The CDR3 loop spans 15 amino acids. CDR1 and CDR2 from the germline V gene are SGDLS and YYNGEE. CDR3 nucleotide sequence: TGTGCCAGCAGCGTAGATGGGACACCCGAGTACGAGCAGTACTTC. Translated: CASSVDGTPEYEQYF.

In this sample, this clone turned up once. The rearrangement uses TRBV30 and TRBJ2-7, with 9 positions matching TRBD1. With 3 bases clipped from V and 6 bases from J, the junction kept 3 bases outside the gene matches. Germline V gene lookup returns CDR1 GTSNPN and CDR2 SVGIG (reference sequence). This CDR3 contains 12 residues. DNA for the CDR3: TGTGCCTGGAGGGGACAGGGCCGCGAGCAGTACTTC. It codes for CAWRGQGREQYF.

A few counts support this clone. V usage is TRBV6-5 and J usage is TRBJ1-4; 11 positions agree with TRBD1. There are 14 residues in the CDR3. Germline V gene data show CDR1 as MNHEY and CDR2 as SVGAGI. V shed 7 bases and J 6 bases; nucleotides not matched to a gene: 4. CDR3 sequence reads: CASTRTGGDEKLFF. DNA for the CDR3: TGTGCCAGCACCCGGACAGGGGGCGATGAAAAACTGTTTTTT.

J is TRBJ1-1 and V is TRBV30; 10 positions match TRBD1. This CDR3 has 17 amino acids. The ends lost 4 bases at V and 4 bases at J; junction bases unmatched: 15. The V gene's germline CDR1 is GTSNPN and CDR2 SVGIG (reference sequence). In DNA, the CDR3 is TGTGCCTGGAAGCGCGGGGACAGGGGTAGTTTGGGCACTGAAGCTTTCTTT. Protein product: CAWKRGDRGSLGTEAFF.

The chain combines TRBV6-1 with TRBJ2-6, with no clear D. Germline loops: CDR1 MNHNS, CDR2 SASEGT. The CDR3 is 17 residues long. V lost 1 base to trimming and J lost 1 base, with 11 bases between them. In nucleotides, the CDR3 is TGTGCCAGCAGTGAAGAGCGTTGGGTATCTGGGGCCAACGTCCTGACTTTC. Translating gives CASSEERWVSGANVLTF.

J is TRBJ1-1 and V is TRBV9, with a possible D match to TRBD1 (5 bases). The CDR3 spans 18 residues. The V gene's germline CDR1 is SGDLS and CDR2 YYNGEE. Trimming removed 4 bases at V and 1 base at J, with 23 bases between. CDR3 amino acids: CASSKTGTPLAGNTEAFF. The DNA for the CDR3 is TGTGCCAGCAGCAAAACCGGGACTCCACTCGCGGGGAACACTGAAGCTTTCTTT.

The chain has TRBV6-5 and TRBJ1-6; 7 bases align to TRBD1. Germline V gene sequence: CDR1 MNHEY, CDR2 SVGAGI. Unmatched junction bases numbered 5, after V lost 0 bases and J lost 6 bases. The CDR3 totals 16 residues. The CDR3 protein is CASSYSAGGRNSPLHF. The CDR3 DNA is TGTGCCAGCAGTTACTCGGCAGGGGGACGTAATTCACCCCTCCACTTT.

The chain recombines TRBV30 with TRBJ2-7; D may be TRBD2 (6 bases). Trimming shortened V by 2 bases and J by 3 bases, and 14 bases separated the two germline ends. Germline values: CDR1 GTSNPN, CDR2 SVGIG (reference sequence). This CDR3 has 14 residues. CDR3 residues: CAWSSPPGDYEQYF. The CDR3 DNA reads TGTGCCTGGAGTAGCCCACCGGGGGACTACGAGCAGTACTTC.

The V call is TRBV18, the J call TRBJ2-3, with D possibly TRBD1 on 5 matching bases. The CDR3 covers 14 residues. The germline gives CDR1 KGHSH, CDR2 LQKENI. V was cut by 1 base and J by 2 bases, with 7 bases left in between. The CDR3 coding sequence is TGTGCCAGCTCACCACAGGGGTCCACAGATACGCAGTATTTT. Translated, it gives CASSPQGSTDTQYF.

The CDR3 DNA follows: TGTGCCAATGGAGTAATGAACACTGAAGCTTTCTTT. Translation gives CANGVMNTEAFF. The chain links TRBV7-9 to TRBJ1-1; D is undetermined. The CDR3 is made up of 12 amino acids. Per the germline V gene, CDR1 is SEHNR and CDR2 is FQNEAQ (reference sequence). Trimming took 10 bases from V and 0 from J, leaving 9 bases between them.

This clone was seen only once. The CDR3 DNA is TGCGCCAGCAGCTTGGGGACAATGAACACTGAAGCTTTCTTT. Translating gives CASSLGTMNTEAFF. The chain couples TRBV5-1 to TRBJ1-1; tentative D call: TRBD1 (5 bases). Trimming shortened V by 0 bases and J by 0 bases, and 6 bases separated the two germline ends. Germline V CDR1 and CDR2: SGHRS, YFSETQ. There are 14 residues in the CDR3.

The chain recombines TRBV18 with TRBJ2-2; the match to TRBD1 covers 8 bases. Per germline, CDR1 KGHSH and CDR2 LQKENI. This CDR3 comprises 16 residues. V dropped 6 bases and J dropped 5; count of bases not matched to a gene: 11. Written as DNA, the CDR3 is TGTGCCAGCTCTCGGTCCGGACAGGGCTTTACCGGGGAGCTGTTTTTT. Protein: CASSRSGQGFTGELFF.